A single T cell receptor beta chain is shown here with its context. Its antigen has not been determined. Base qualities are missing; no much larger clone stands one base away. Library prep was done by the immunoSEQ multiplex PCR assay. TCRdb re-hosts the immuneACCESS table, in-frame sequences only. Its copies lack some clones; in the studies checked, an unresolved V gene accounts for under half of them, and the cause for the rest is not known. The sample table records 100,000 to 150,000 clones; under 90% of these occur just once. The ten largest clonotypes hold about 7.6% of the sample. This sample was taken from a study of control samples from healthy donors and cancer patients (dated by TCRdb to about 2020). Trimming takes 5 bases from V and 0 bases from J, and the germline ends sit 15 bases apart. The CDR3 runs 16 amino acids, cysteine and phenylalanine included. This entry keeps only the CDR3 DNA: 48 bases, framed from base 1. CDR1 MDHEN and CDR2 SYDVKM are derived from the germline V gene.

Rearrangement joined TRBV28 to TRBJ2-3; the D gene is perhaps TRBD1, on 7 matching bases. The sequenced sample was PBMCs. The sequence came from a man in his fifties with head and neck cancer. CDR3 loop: CASSPGGQTSTDTQYF. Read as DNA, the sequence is TGTGCCAGCAGTCCCGGGGGACAGACAAGCACAGATACGCAGTATTTT.